The sequence of this T cell receptor beta chain was determined in a study of blood T cell repertoires in COVID-19. The wider study: Spain, Italy and the United States supplied samples that represented acute and convalescent COVID-19. T cells, B-cell-depleted T cells, or PBMCs supplied cDNA or gDNA.

Source study methods: Reference gene primer amplification gave estimated nucleated cell counts. Assay used: immunoSEQ multiplex PCR; TCRdb lists only in-frame clones, some missing. V and J calls and clone size are those listed in that table; D and trimming were worked out from the DNA. This sample carries some 250,000 clones, roughly 86% of them seen once, and the ten largest clones take around 0.78%. V was clipped by 2 bases and J by 7 bases; unmatched bases: 5. The CDR3 is 13 amino acids. The germline CDR1 and CDR2 sequences are MNHEY and SVGEGT. This TCR came from a woman in her 30s with acute or convalescent COVID-19. The V and J genes are TRBV6-2 or TRBV6-3 and TRBJ2-7, with 7 bases matching TRBD2. The material sequenced was peripheral blood. The CDR3 loop is CASSYLGRGEQYF. The CDR3 region has the DNA TGTGCCAGCAGTTACCTGGGGAGGGGAGAGCAGTACTTC.